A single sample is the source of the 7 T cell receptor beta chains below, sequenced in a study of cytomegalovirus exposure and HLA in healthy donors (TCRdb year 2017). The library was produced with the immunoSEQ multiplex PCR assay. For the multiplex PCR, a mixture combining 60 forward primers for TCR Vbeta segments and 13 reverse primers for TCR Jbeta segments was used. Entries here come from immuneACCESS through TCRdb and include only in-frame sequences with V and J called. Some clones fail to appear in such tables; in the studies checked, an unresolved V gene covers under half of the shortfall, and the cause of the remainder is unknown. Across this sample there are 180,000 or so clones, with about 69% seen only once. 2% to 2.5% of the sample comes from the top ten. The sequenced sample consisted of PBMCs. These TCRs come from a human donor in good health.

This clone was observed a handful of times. The CDR3 is CASSLEAGLAETQYF. The CDR3 bases are TGTGCCAGCAGCTTAGAAGCGGGGCTAGCGGAGACCCAGTACTTC. The V and J genes are TRBV7-9 and TRBJ2-5, with 7 bases that match TRBD2. The V and J ends lost 1 base and 5 bases, in that order; junction bases with no gene match: 7. There are 15 residues in the CDR3. CDR1 and CDR2 from the germline V gene are SEHNR and FQNEAQ (reference sequence).

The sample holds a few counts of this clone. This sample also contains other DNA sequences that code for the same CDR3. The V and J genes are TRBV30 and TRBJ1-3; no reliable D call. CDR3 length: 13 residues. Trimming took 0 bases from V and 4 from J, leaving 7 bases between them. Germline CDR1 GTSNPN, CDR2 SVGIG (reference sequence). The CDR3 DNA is TGTGCCTGGAGTGTTCCGGGAGGAAACACCATATATTTT. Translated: CAWSVPGGNTIYF.

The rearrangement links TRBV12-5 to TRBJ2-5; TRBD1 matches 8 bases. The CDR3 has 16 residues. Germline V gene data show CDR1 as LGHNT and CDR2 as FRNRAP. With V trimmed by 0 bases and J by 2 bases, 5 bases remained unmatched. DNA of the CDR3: TGTGCTAGTGGTTTGGTCACAGGGGGTATGCAAGAGACCCAGTACTTC. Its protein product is CASGLVTGGMQETQYF.

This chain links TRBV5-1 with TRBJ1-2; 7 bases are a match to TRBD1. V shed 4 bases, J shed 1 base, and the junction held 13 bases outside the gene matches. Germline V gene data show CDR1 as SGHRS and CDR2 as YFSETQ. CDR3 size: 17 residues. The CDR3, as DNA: TGCGCCAGCAGCGTACAGGGGATATCCCCCATTAACTATGGCTACACCTTC. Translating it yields CASSVQGISPINYGYTF.

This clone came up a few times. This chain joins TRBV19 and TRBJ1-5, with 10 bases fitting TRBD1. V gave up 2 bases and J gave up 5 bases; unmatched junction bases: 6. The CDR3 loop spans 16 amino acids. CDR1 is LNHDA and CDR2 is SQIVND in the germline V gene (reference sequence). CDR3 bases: TGTGCCAGTAGTATATACTGGGACAGGGGTGATCAGCCCCAGCATTTT. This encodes CASSIYWDRGDQPQHF.

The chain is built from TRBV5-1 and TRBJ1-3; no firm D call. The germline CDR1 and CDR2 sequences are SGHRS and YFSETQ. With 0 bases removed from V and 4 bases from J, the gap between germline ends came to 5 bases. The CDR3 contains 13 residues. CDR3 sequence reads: CASSLDRGNTIYF. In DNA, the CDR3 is TGCGCCAGCAGCTTGGATAGAGGAAACACCATATATTTT.

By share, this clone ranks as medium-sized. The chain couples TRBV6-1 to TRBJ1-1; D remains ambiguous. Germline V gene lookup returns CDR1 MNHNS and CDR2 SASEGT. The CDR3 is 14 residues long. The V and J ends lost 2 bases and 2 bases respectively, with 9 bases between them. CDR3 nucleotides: TGTGCCAGCAGTGAATTTCACAGAAACACTGAAGCTTTCTTT. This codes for CASSEFHRNTEAFF.